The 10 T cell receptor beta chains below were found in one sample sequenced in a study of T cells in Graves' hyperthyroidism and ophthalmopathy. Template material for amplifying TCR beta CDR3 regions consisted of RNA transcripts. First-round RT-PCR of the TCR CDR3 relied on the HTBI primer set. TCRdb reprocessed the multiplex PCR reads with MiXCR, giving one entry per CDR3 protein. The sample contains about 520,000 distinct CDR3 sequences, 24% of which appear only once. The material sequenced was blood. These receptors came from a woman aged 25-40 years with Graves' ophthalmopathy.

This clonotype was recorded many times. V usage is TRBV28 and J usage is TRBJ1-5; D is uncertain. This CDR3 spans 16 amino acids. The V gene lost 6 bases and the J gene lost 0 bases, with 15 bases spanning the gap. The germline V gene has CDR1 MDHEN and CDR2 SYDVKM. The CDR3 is CASSPRVPNSNQPQHF. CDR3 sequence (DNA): TGTGCCAGCAGCCCTCGGGTTCCTAATAGCAATCAGCCCCAGCATTTT. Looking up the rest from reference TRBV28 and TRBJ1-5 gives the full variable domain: DVKVTQSSRYLVKRTGEKVFLECVQDMDHENMFWYRQDPGLGLRLIYFSYDVKMKEKGDIPEGYSVSREKKERFSLILESASTNQTSMYLCASSPRVPNSNQPQHFGDGTRLSIL.

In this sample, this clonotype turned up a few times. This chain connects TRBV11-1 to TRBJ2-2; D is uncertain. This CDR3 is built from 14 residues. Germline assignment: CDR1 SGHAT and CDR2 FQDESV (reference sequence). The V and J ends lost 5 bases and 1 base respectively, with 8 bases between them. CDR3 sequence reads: CASSRKGNTGELFF. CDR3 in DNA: TGTGCCAGCAGCAGGAAAGGGAACACCGGGGAGCTGTTTTTT.

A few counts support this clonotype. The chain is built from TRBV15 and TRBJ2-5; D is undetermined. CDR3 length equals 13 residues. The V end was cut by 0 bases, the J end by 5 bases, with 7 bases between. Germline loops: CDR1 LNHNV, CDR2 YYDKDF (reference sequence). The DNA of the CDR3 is TGTGCCACCAGCAGAGATCCCCGGGAGACCCAGTACTTC. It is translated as CATSRDPRETQYF.

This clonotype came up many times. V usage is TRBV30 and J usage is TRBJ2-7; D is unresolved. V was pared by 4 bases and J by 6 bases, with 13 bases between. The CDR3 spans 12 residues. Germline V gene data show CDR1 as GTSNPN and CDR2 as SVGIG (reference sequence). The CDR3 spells CAWNSRGPEQYF. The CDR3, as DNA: TGTGCCTGGAACTCCCGAGGACCCGAGCAGTACTTC.

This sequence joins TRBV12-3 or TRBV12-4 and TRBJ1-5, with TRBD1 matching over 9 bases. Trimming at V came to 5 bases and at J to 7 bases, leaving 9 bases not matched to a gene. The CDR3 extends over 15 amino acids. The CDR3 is CASSPPGTGLQPQHF. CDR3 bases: TGTGCCAGCAGTCCCCCCGGGACAGGGCTCCAGCCCCAGCATTTT.

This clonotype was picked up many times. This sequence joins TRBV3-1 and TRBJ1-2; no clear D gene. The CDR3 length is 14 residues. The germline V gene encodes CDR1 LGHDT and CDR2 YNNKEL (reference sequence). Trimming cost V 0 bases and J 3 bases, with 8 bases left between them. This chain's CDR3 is CASSQDAGDYGYTF. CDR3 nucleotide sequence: TGTGCCAGCAGCCAAGATGCTGGTGACTATGGCTACACCTTC.

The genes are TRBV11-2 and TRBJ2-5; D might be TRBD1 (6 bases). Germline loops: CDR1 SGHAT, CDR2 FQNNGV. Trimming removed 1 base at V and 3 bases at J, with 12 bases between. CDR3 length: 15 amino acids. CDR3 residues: CASSLGRTVKETQYF. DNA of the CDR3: TGTGCCAGCAGCTTAGGTCGGACAGTAAAAGAGACCCAGTACTTC.

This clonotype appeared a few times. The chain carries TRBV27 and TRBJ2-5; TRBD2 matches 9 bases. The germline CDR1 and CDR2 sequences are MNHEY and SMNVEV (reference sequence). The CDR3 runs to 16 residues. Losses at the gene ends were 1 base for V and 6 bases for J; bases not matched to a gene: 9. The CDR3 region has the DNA TGTGCCAGCAGTTTATTAGTTAGCGGGGGCCCGAAGACCCAGTACTTC. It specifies CASSLLVSGGPKTQYF.

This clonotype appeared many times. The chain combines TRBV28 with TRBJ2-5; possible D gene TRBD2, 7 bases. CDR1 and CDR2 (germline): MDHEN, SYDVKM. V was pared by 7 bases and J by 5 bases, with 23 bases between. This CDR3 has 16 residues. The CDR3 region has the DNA TGTGCCAGCACCCCCCTCGGGTCGGGGGGCCGGGAGACCCAGTACTTC. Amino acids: CASTPLGSGGRETQYF.

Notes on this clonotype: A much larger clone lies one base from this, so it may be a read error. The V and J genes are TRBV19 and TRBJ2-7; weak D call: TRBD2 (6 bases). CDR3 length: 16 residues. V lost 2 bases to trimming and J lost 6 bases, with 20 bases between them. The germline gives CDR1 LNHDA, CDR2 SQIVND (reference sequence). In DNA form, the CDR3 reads TGTGCCAGTAGTATATGGCCTAGCGATCCCAACTGCGAGCAGTACTTC. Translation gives CASSIWPSDPNCEQYF.